The T cell receptor beta chain described here comes from a study of PD-L1 blockade in urothelial cancer. Study-level information: Intravenous atezolizumab, 1,200 mg every 3 weeks, was begun by patients at some point between 2013 and 2014. Blood samples had a median of approximately 150,000 T cells, roughly 84,000 unique TCRs, and clonality around 0.08.

This clone appeared once. V lost 2 bases, J lost 1 base, and 15 bases lay in between. This CDR3 is built from 16 residues. The V gene's germline CDR1 is MGHRA and CDR2 YSYEKL. Templates that were synthetic TCR analogs were spiked into each PCR. The repertoire was sequenced with immunoSEQ multiplex PCR; TCRdb's copy has only in-frame clones and lacks some. The repertoire includes roughly 74,000 clones, 75% to 90% of them detected once, and 4.5% to 7% sits in the top ten. V is TRBV4-1 and J is TRBJ2-7, with D unclear. Sequences were derived from PBMCs, sampled around atezolizumab (anti-PD-L1) treatment. This TCR was recovered from a woman between 65 and 79 years old with urothelial cancer. Here the CDR3 DNA reads TGCGCCAGCAGCCAAAGCAGAACTACACCATCCTACGAGCAGTACTTC. Its translation: CASSQSRTTPSYEQYF.